This TCR beta chain was obtained from a study of cytomegalovirus exposure and HLA in healthy donors. Germline assignment: CDR1 MDHEN and CDR2 SYDVKM. V shed 6 bases and J 3 bases; nucleotides not matched to a gene: 10. This CDR3 has 15 amino acids. Both 60 Vbeta primers and 13 Jbeta primers went into the PCR. Assay used: immunoSEQ multiplex PCR; TCRdb lists only in-frame clones, some missing. Found here are 90,000 or so clones, nearly 80% of them singletons; the top ten hold 3% to 3.5%. Among the donors, all were healthy bone marrow donors. The clonotype originates from a woman aged 35 to 49 in good health and CMV-seronegative. V is TRBV28 and J is TRBJ2-7; 8 nucleotides match TRBD1. Material for sequencing was PBMCs. The CDR3: CASRRKQGDLYEQYF. The CDR3 bases are TGTGCCAGCAGACGCAAACAGGGGGACCTCTACGAGCAGTACTTC.